This T cell receptor beta chain was sequenced during a study of T cells in Graves' hyperthyroidism and ophthalmopathy. This clonotype came up many times. At one end the junction does not follow the germline gene, possibly because of a read error. RNA transcripts provided the source from which TCR beta CDR3 regions were amplified. A first-round RT-PCR of the TCR CDR3 used the HTBI primer set. TCRdb fed the multiplex PCR reads into MiXCR, producing one record per CDR3 protein. The table records hundreds of thousands of distinct CDR3 sequences, 14% of them present only once. The sample consisted of blood. This TCR was recovered from a woman in her twenties or thirties with Graves' hyperthyroidism.

In DNA form, the CDR3 reads TGTGCCAGCAGTTTAGCGGGTATGAACACTGAAGCTTTCTTT. Protein product: CASSLAGMNTEAFF. This chain links TRBV5-1 with TRBJ1-1; D call uncertain. CDR3 length equals 14 residues. Germline loops: CDR1 SGHRS, CDR2 YFSETQ.